This T cell receptor beta chain appears in the sequencing data of a study of shared clonotypes between healthy human individuals. The protocol was immunoSEQ multiplex PCR, while the TCRdb copy is restricted to in-frame clones and leaves out a portion. This sample has a few hundred thousand clones; roughly four fifths occur once, and the top ten carry around 11%. Sample: PBMCs. This clonotype originated in a middle-aged woman in good health. Some clones in this sample may be carry-over from other donors' samples.

The CDR3 sequence is CASKATGRNTGELFF. CDR3 sequence (DNA): TGTGCCAGCAAAGCGACAGGGAGAAACACCGGGGAGCTGTTTTTT. V usage is TRBV27 and J usage is TRBJ2-2, with 7 bases that match TRBD1. The CDR3 runs to 15 residues. CDR1 is MNHEY, CDR2 SMNVEV, per germline (reference sequence). Unmatched junction bases numbered 7, after V lost 7 bases and J lost 2 bases.